This TCR beta chain was sequenced in a study of T cell responses to AZD1222 COVID-19 vaccine. Study results and limitations: Clonal diversity was possibly underestimated, and the donors were mostly white British, with more females.

After removal of 5 bases from V and 7 bases from J, the junction contained 6 bases not matched to a gene. This CDR3 is built from 14 residues. CDR1 MDHEN and CDR2 SYDVKM come from the germline V gene. Sequencing was performed with immunoSEQ multiplex PCR; in TCRdb, only in-frame clones are kept and a portion is missing. The sample includes some 130,000 clones, approximately 90% of them seen just once. Comments on this clone: What it binds is not known.

The sample was peripheral blood, taken on day 0 of AZD1222 vaccination. This sequence originates from an adult in good health. This chain connects TRBV28 to TRBJ1-4; 8 bases agree with TRBD1. CDR3 coding DNA: TGTGCCAGCAGTCCCGGACAGGGTGTTGAAAAACTGTTTTTT. It specifies CASSPGQGVEKLFF.